This passage covers 12 T cell receptor beta chains from one sample sequenced in a study of breast tumors, draining lymph nodes, adjacent tissues. TCRdb reprocessed the multiplex PCR reads via MiXCR and lists one record per CDR3 protein. The repertoire includes about 35,000 distinct CDR3 sequences, about 36% of them detected once, and roughly 10% sits in the top ten. The material sequenced was breast tumor tissue. Receptors originate from a female donor with breast cancer. Some clones in this sample may be carry-over from other donors' samples.

This clonotype was observed at least ten times. The gene calls are TRBV7-2 and TRBJ1-2; possible D gene TRBD1, 6 bases. The CDR3 is 14 residues long. V was shortened by 7 bases and J by 0 bases, with 12 bases between the two germline ends. Germline CDR1 and CDR2: SGHTA and FQGNSA. The DNA for the CDR3 is TGTGCCAGCACCACGACAGGAGCTAACTATGGCTACACCTTC. This gives the protein CASTTTGANYGYTF.

In the case of this clonotype: Mismatch with germline at one junction end may stem from a read error. This chain joins TRBV19 and TRBJ1-3; the match to TRBD1 covers 8 bases. Germline CDR1 is LNHDA and CDR2 is SQIVND (reference sequence). There are 15 residues in the CDR3. The CDR3 reads CASSGTGLSGNSIYF. DNA of the CDR3: TGTGCCAGCAGTGGGACAGGACTCTCTGGAAACTCCATATATTTT.

V and J are TRBV20-1 and TRBJ2-7; D not certain. V was shortened by 1 base and J by 3 bases, with 19 bases between the two germline ends. The CDR3 has 16 amino acids. Per the germline V gene, CDR1 is DFQATT and CDR2 is SNEGSKA (reference sequence). The CDR3 nucleotides read TGCAGTGCTAGAGCGTCAGGCAGTCCCACTTTCTACGAGCAGTACTTC. Amino acid sequence: CSARASGSPTFYEQYF.

Many counts were recorded for this clonotype. The chain uses TRBV7-2 and TRBJ1-4; 8 nucleotides line up with TRBD1. The junction had 5 bases not matched to a gene; V was cut back by 4 bases and J by 7 bases. The CDR3 totals 14 residues. CDR1 and CDR2 from the germline V gene are SGHTA and FQGNSA. The CDR3 bases are TGTGCCAGCAGCTCAACAGGGGGAGGTGAAAAACTGTTTTTT. It codes for CASSSTGGGEKLFF.

The chain carries TRBV30 and TRBJ2-3; TRBD1 is a possible D gene (6 bases). Germline loops: CDR1 GTSNPN, CDR2 SVGIG (reference sequence). This CDR3 has 12 amino acids. V was pared by 1 base and J by 6 bases, with 8 bases between. The CDR3 region has the DNA TGTGCCTGGAGTGATAGGGGGGATACGCAGTATTTT. Amino acids: CAWSDRGDTQYF.

Regarding this clonotype: The junction differs from germline at one of its ends, possibly a read error. The chain uses TRBV6-1 and TRBJ1-3; D not certain. The length of the CDR3 is 15 residues. Germline-derived CDR1 and CDR2 are MNHNS and SASEGT. The CDR3 DNA sequence: TGTGCCAGCGGTGAGGGTTTGTTGGACGGAAACACCATATATTTT. The encoded protein is CASGEGLLDGNTIYF.

The rearrangement links TRBV7-8 to TRBJ2-5; 8 nucleotides agree with TRBD1. CDR3 length equals 13 residues. The trim removed 4 bases at V and 5 bases at J, leaving 3 bases unmatched. Germline-derived CDR1 and CDR2 are SGHVS and FQNEAQ. DNA for the CDR3: TGTGCCAGCAGCTACGGACAGGGTGAGACCCAGTACTTC. Translation: CASSYGQGETQYF.

This clonotype has a handful of counts. This chain uses TRBV30 with TRBJ2-7; 13 nucleotides agree with TRBD2. The CDR3 has 13 amino acids. CDR1 is GTSNPN and CDR2 is SVGIG in the germline V gene (reference sequence). Trimming took 8 bases from V and 9 from J; bases not matched to a gene: 10. The CDR3 DNA reads TGTGCCCGCCAGGGGACTAGCGGGAACGGGCAGTACTTC. It yields the protein CARQGTSGNGQYF.

This clonotype was seen many times. The chain combines TRBV10-2 with TRBJ2-7; weak D call: TRBD1 (5 bases). Germline lookup yields CDR1 WSHSY and CDR2 SAAADI. The CDR3 is made up of 14 amino acids. The ends were cut back, 0 bases at V and 4 bases at J, with 10 bases in the middle. Written as DNA, the CDR3 is TGCGCCAGCAGTGAGTCGCGGAAGGGGTACGAGCAGTACTTC. Residues: CASSESRKGYEQYF.

This clonotype was picked up many times. J is TRBJ2-7 and V is TRBV6-6, with 9 bases fitting TRBD1. The CDR3 has 14 amino acids. The germline CDR1 and CDR2 sequences are MNHNY and SVGAGI (reference sequence). Losses at the gene ends were 7 bases for V and 5 bases for J; bases not matched to a gene: 9. DNA of the CDR3: TGTGCCAGCACCTCCGGGACAGGGTTCAACGAGCAGTACTTC. This codes for CASTSGTGFNEQYF.

This clonotype came up many times. This sequence joins TRBV19 and TRBJ2-7; no clear D gene. V was trimmed by 4 bases and J by 6 bases, leaving 13 bases between them. This CDR3 is 13 amino acids long. Germline CDR1 LNHDA, CDR2 SQIVND (reference sequence). DNA of the CDR3: TGTGCCAGTAGTAATGGCGTAAGACTCGAGCAGTACTTC. It specifies CASSNGVRLEQYF.

This clonotype was seen a handful of times. In DNA, the CDR3 is TGTGCCAGCAGCTCTGGACAGGATCGCACAGATACGCAGTATTTT. As protein: CASSSGQDRTDTQYF. The genes are TRBV27 and TRBJ2-3; 7 bases fit TRBD1. Germline trimming cut 6 bases from V and 1 base from J; bases unmatched to any gene: 7. CDR1 MNHEY and CDR2 SMNVEV come from the germline V gene (reference sequence). This CDR3 has 15 amino acids.